The 5 T cell receptor beta chains presented below share a single source sample, sequenced in a study of T-cell memory formation after mild COVID-19 (dated by TCRdb to the early 2020s). Receptors were amplified or captured by 5' RACE. Reads for this sample came from an Illumina NovaSeq 6000. TCRdb reprocessed the public reads (quality trimming at Q25 with fastp, clone calling with MiXCR) and kept in-frame beta chains. Duplicate CDR3 protein sequences are folded into a single record with the most common DNA and genes. This sample holds 250,000 to 300,000 distinct CDR3 sequences; approximately 8% were observed only once. Approximately 23% of the sample lies in the top ten. Specimen: PBMCs or a T cell subset sorted from them (not recorded which). The source of these receptors is a man in his late teens or twenties who had mild COVID-19 (a few samples of this study predate the infection). The sample titles of this study are shuffled in the database, so cell type and time point are left out; the donor was told from shared clones.

The rearrangement uses TRBV7-9 and TRBJ1-2, with 7 positions matching TRBD1. Germline V lookup: CDR1 SEHNR, CDR2 FQNEAQ (reference sequence). V lost 5 bases, J lost 6 bases, and 9 bases stayed unmatched. The CDR3 is made up of 14 amino acids. The DNA for the CDR3 is TGTGCCAGCAGCCTAAGACAGGGCGGGGATGGCTACACCTTC. Translation gives CASSLRQGGDGYTF.

The table lists this clonotype with many counts. The chain employs TRBV5-1 and TRBJ2-6; the match to TRBD2 covers 9 bases. Per germline, CDR1 SGHRS and CDR2 YFSETQ. V trimming: 3 bases; J trimming: 0 bases; junction bases outside the gene matches: 7. This CDR3 is built from 18 residues. The CDR3, as DNA: TGCGCCAGCAGCTCCCATAGCGGGGGTCTCTCTGGGGCCAACGTCCTGACTTTC. Residues: CASSSHSGGLSGANVLTF. The full variable domain, in which reference TRBV5-1 and TRBJ2-6 provide the parts outside the CDR3, is KAGVTQTPRYLIKTRGQQVTLSCSPISGHRSVSWYQQTPGQGLQFLFEYFSETQRNKGNFPGRFSGRQFSNSRSEMNVSTLELGDSALYLCASSSHSGGLSGANVLTFGAGSRLTVL.

This clonotype was seen many times. The chain is built from TRBV15 and TRBJ2-7; 11 nucleotides align to TRBD2. Germline V gives CDR1 LNHNV, CDR2 YYDKDF (reference sequence). The CDR3 runs to 14 residues. The ends lost 5 bases at V and 2 bases at J; junction bases unmatched: 2. The CDR3 sequence is CATSRSGGAYEQYF. The CDR3 DNA sequence: TGTGCCACCAGCCGTAGCGGGGGGGCCTACGAGCAGTACTTC.

In this sample, this clonotype turned up many times. The CDR3, as DNA: TGCGCCAGCAGCTTGGCTAGCGGGGGGCAAATGGATACGCAGTATTTT. It translates to CASSLASGGQMDTQYF. The genes are TRBV5-1 and TRBJ2-3; 11 positions agree with TRBD2. Germline loops: CDR1 SGHRS, CDR2 YFSETQ. Trimming removed 0 bases from V and 6 bases from J; junction bases left unmatched: 6. The CDR3 extends over 16 amino acids. The entire variable domain, with the rest obtained from reference TRBV5-1 and TRBJ2-3, is as follows: KAGVTQTPRYLIKTRGQQVTLSCSPISGHRSVSWYQQTPGQGLQFLFEYFSETQRNKGNFPGRFSGRQFSNSRSEMNVSTLELGDSALYLCASSLASGGQMDTQYFGPGTRLTVL.

This clonotype was picked up a small number of times. V is TRBV2 and J is TRBJ2-2, with D perhaps TRBD1 (6 bases). The germline gives CDR1 SNHLY, CDR2 FYNNEI. Trimming shortened V by 6 bases and J by 2 bases, and 10 bases separated the two germline ends. This CDR3 region has 14 residues. The CDR3 spells CASRRTENTGELFF. For the CDR3, the DNA is TGTGCCAGCAGAAGGACAGAAAACACCGGGGAGCTGTTTTTT.